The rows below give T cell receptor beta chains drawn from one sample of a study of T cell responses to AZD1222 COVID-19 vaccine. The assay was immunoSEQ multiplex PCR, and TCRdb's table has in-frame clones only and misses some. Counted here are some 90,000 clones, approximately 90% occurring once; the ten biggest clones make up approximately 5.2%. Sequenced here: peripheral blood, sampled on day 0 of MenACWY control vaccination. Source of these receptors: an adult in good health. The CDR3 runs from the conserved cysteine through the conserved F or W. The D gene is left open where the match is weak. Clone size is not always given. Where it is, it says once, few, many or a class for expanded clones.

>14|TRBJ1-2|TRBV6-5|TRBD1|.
TGTGCCAGCAGTCGGACAGGGGGAATCTATGGCTACACCTTC
CASSRTGGIYGYTF
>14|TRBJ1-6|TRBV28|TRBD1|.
TGTGCCAGCAGTGACAGGGGAGGTCTTTCACCCCTCCACTTT
CASSDRGGLSPLHF
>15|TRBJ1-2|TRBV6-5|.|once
TGTGCCAGCAGACCGAGTGCGGGGGCCAACTATGGCTACACCTTC
CASRPSAGANYGYTF
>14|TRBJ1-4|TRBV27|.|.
TGTGCCAGCAGTTTCGGAGGGGTGGGCGAAAAACTGTTTTTT
CASSFGGVGEKLFF
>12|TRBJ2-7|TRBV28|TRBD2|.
TGTGCCAGCAGTCTTCGGACTAGCGTGCAGTACTTC
CASSLRTSVQYF
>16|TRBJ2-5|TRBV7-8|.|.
TGTGCCAGCAGCCCTTACCCCGGGGGAGGTCAAGAGACCCAGTACTTC
CASSPYPGGGQETQYF
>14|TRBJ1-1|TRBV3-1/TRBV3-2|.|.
TGTGCCAGCACTAGGCGACGGGCGAATACTGAAGCTTTCTTT
CASTRRRANTEAFF
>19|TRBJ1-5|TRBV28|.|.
TGTGCCAGCAGTTTAGTTCGATTGGCCCAGGGTGATAGCAATCAGCCCCAGCATTTT
CASSLVRLAQGDSNQPQHF
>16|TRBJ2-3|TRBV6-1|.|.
TGTGCCAGCAGTGCCGACCGGACCCCCTACACAGATACGCAGTATTTT
CASSADRTPYTDTQYF
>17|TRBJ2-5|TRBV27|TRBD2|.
TGTGCCAGCAGTTTAGGCCTAGCGGGGGGTGGCCAAGAGACCCAGTACTTC
CASSLGLAGGGQETQYF
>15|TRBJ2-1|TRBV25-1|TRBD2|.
TGTGCCAGCGGATTGAGGGAGGGCCCCTACAATGAGCAGTTCTTC
CASGLREGPYNEQFF
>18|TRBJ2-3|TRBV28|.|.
TGTGCCAGCAGTTGGACTACCGTCGGCCCGAGATTTACAGATACGCAGTATTTT
CASSWTTVGPRFTDTQYF
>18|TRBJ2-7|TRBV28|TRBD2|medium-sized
TGTGCCAGCAGTCCGGGGACTAGCGGGAGTTCCCCCGCCTACGAGCAGTACTTC
CASSPGTSGSSPAYEQYF
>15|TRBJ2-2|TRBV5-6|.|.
TGTGCCAGCAGCTTAAGGCAGTTGAGGGCCGGGGAGCTGTTTTTT
CASSLRQLRAGELFF
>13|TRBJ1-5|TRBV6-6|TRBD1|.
TGTGCCAGCCGACAGGGGGGCAATCAGCCCCAGCATTTT
CASRQGGNQPQHF
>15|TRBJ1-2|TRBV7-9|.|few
TGTGCCAGCAGCTTAGTTGAGGGGGGCCACTATGGCTACACCTTC
CASSLVEGGHYGYTF
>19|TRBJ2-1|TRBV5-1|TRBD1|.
TGCGCCAGCAGCTTGGAGGGACAGGGGGTTGTAACCTCCTACAATGAGCAGTTCTTC
CASSLEGQGVVTSYNEQFF
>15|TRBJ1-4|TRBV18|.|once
TGTGCCAGCTCATCGCCGGGGACCCGGAACGAAAAACTGTTTTTT
CASSSPGTRNEKLFF
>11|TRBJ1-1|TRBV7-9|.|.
TGTGCCAGCAGCCGGGGGGAGGGAGCTTTCTTT
CASSRGEGAFF
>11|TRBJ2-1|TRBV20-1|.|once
TGCAGTGCTAGAGTGGAGAATGAGCAGTTCTTC
CSARVENEQFF
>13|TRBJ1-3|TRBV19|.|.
TGTGCCAGCAGGATTTACTCTGGAAACACCATATATTTT
CASRIYSGNTIYF
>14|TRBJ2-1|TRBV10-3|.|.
TGTGCCATCAGCAGGGGGGGGCCCTACAATGAGCAGTTCTTC
CAISRGGPYNEQFF
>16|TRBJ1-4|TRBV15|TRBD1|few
TGTGCCACCAGCACGATCCTAACAGGGGTAAAAGAAAAACTGTTTTTT
CATSTILTGVKEKLFF
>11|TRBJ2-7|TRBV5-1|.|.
TGCGCCAGCAGCGAGGACTACGAGCAGTACTTC
CASSEDYEQYF
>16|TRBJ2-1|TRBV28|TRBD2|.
TGTGCCAGCAGTTTATTCCTAGCGGTTTCCTACAATGAGCAGTTCTTC
CASSLFLAVSYNEQFF
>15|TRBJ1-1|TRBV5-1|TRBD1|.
TGCGCCAGCAGGAGACCCGACAGGGGAAGCACTGAAGCTTTCTTT
CASRRPDRGSTEAFF
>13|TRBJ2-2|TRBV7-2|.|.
TGTGCCAGCAGCTCGCCAGGAACCGGGGAGCTGTTTTTT
CASSSPGTGELFF
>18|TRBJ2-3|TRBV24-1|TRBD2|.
TGTGCCACCAGTGATCCCCTGACTAGCGGAAAAACCACAGATACGCAGTATTTT
CATSDPLTSGKTTDTQYF
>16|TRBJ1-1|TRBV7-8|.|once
TGTGCCAGCAGCTTAGTCCCGGGGGCACCGAACACTGAAGCTTTCTTT
CASSLVPGAPNTEAFF
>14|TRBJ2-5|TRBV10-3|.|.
TGTGCCATCAGTCGGGACTCGATAACAGAGACCCAGTACTTC
CAISRDSITETQYF
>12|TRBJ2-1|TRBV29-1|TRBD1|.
TGCAGCGTTGAATCGGGACAGAATGAGCAGTTCTTC
CSVESGQNEQFF
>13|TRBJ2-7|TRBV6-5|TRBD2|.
TGTGCCAGCACATCAACTAGCGGTTACGAGCAGTACTTC
CASTSTSGYEQYF
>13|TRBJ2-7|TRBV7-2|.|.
TGTGCCAGCAGCTTCCCCGGAGGCTACGAGCAGTACTTC
CASSFPGGYEQYF
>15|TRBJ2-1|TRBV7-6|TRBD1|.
TGTGCCAGCAGTTCAACAGGGGTTTCGGTGTATGAGCAGTTCTTC
CASSSTGVSVYEQFF
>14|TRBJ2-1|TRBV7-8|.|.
TGTGCCAGCAGCTTAATCCAGGGAAATACTGAGCAGTTCTTC
CASSLIQGNTEQFF
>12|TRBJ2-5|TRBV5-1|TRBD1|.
TGCGCCAACGAGGGGGCAGAAGAGACCCAGTACTTC
CANEGAEETQYF